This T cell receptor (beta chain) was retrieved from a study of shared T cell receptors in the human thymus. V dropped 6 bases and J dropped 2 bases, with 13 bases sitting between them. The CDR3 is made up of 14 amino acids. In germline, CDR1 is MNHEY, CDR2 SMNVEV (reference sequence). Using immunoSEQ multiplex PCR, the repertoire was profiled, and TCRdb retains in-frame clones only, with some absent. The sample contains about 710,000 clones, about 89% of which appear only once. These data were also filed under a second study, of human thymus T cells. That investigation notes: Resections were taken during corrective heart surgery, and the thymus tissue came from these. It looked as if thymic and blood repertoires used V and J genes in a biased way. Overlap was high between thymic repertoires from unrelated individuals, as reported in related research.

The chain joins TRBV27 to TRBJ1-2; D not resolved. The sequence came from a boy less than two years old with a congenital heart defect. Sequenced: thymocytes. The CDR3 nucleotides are TGTGCCAGCAGCTGTGGGAGGGAGAACTATGGCTACACCTTC. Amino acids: CASSCGRENYGYTF.